Reported below is one T cell receptor (beta chain). The sample holds other DNA sequences that translate to the same CDR3. The V gene end was trimmed by 1 base and the J gene end by 2 bases; junction bases not matched to a gene: 27. The CDR3 totals 23 residues. Germline V gene sequence: CDR1 LNHDA, CDR2 SQIVND (reference sequence). These data belong to a study of cytomegalovirus exposure and HLA in healthy donors. The PCR employed 60 Vbeta primers together with 13 Jbeta primers. Method: immunoSEQ multiplex PCR; TCRdb's copy keeps in-frame clones and lacks some. The sample lists approximately 70,000 clones; roughly 73% were seen once.

The sequencing sample was made of PBMCs. The J gene is TRBJ2-3, the V gene TRBV19; 7 bases align to TRBD2. The sequence came from a man aged 40-49 years in good health and CMV-seronegative. The CDR3 coding sequence is TGTGCCAGTAGTATAGCCCAAGGGCTAGATCTTGGGTTGTCGGGAGGATACACAGATACGCAGTATTTT. It yields the protein CASSIAQGLDLGLSGGYTDTQYF.